Sequencing of this TCR beta chain was carried out in a study of T cell responses to AZD1222 COVID-19 vaccine. Study-wide findings and caveats: The sample set comprised mostly white British donors with more females, and clonal diversity was possibly underestimated. Among those given AZD1222, only six were seropositive at baseline. Across the whole spike, CD4 TCRs peaked at regions 160-218 and 743-854.

Profiling relied on immunoSEQ multiplex PCR, and the TCRdb table lists in-frame clones only, not all of them. The sample records around 160,000 clones, 82% being singletons. With regard to this clone: Its antigen is as yet unknown.

This CDR3 is built from 13 residues. J gave up 7 bases and V 6 bases, and 8 bases lay outside the gene matches. The clonotype originates from an adult in good health. The specimen was peripheral blood, collected on day 0 of MenACWY control vaccination. The chain links TRBV12-3 or TRBV12-4 to TRBJ1-2; TRBD1 agrees at 7 bases. The DNA for the CDR3 is TGTGCCAGCAGCCGGAACAGGGGAGGTGGCTACACCTTC. This codes for CASSRNRGGGYTF.